A single sample gave rise to the 20 T cell receptor beta chains below, sequenced in a study of T cells in localized non-small cell lung cancer. The assay was immunoSEQ multiplex PCR, and TCRdb's table has in-frame clones only and misses some. Here the sample spans tens of thousands of clones, 65% to 85% being singletons. Material: peripheral blood, obtained before any cancer treatment. Source of these receptors: a female donor at least 60 years old with stage I lung adenocarcinoma.

The V and J genes are TRBV11-2 and TRBJ2-7; 10 bases map to TRBD2. V was clipped by 6 bases and J by 0 bases; unmatched bases: 2. This CDR3 spans 14 amino acids. Germline-derived CDR1 and CDR2 are SGHAT and FQNNGV. For the CDR3, the DNA is TGTGCCAGCAGTCTAGCGGGGGACTCCTACGAGCAGTACTTC. It specifies CASSLAGDSYEQYF.

CDR3 coding DNA: TGTGCCATCAGTGAAGGGAGAGACAGGGGGGGGAAGAGGAACACTGAAGCTTTCTTT. Protein: CAISEGRDRGGKRNTEAFF. The V call is TRBV10-3, the J call TRBJ1-1, with TRBD1 matching over 9 bases. Trimming cost V 3 bases and J 1 base; bases outside gene matches: 15. The CDR3 is 19 amino acids. Germline V gene data show CDR1 as ENHRY and CDR2 as SYGVKD.

This chain uses TRBV6-1 with TRBJ2-7; D may be TRBD2 (5 bases). Germline CDR1 is MNHNS and CDR2 is SASEGT. This CDR3 region has 15 residues. Trimming removed 7 bases at V and 2 bases at J, with 18 bases between. Here the CDR3 DNA reads TGTGCCAGCAATCCCTCAACGGAGGAGACCTACGAGCAGTACTTC. Translation gives CASNPSTEETYEQYF.

The V and J genes are TRBV6-1 and TRBJ1-6; D remains unclear. Germline V gene lookup returns CDR1 MNHNS and CDR2 SASEGT. This CDR3 has 12 amino acids. Trimming removed 6 bases at V and 7 bases at J, with 7 bases between. CDR3 in DNA: TGTGCCAGCAGCAACAGCAATTCACCCCTCCACTTT. It encodes CASSNSNSPLHF.

J is TRBJ1-2 and V is TRBV7-8; the D gene is possibly TRBD1 (6 bases). V was shortened by 5 bases and J by 1 base, with 11 bases between the two germline ends. The CDR3 loop spans 14 amino acids. CDR1 and CDR2 from the germline V gene are SGHVS and FQNEAQ. The CDR3 loop reads CASSPLGGNYGYTF. The CDR3 coding sequence is TGTGCCAGCAGCCCCCTAGGGGGTAACTATGGCTACACCTTC.

This clone was observed a handful of times. The rearrangement uses TRBV6-6 and TRBJ2-7, with D perhaps TRBD1 or TRBD2 (6 bases each). V gave up 6 bases and J gave up 3 bases, with 15 bases separating them. The CDR3 spans 14 residues. Looked up from germline, CDR1 is MNHNY and CDR2 is SVGAGI (reference sequence). The CDR3 protein is CASRAVRGVYEQYF. CDR3 DNA: TGTGCCAGCAGGGCTGTTAGGGGGGTCTACGAGCAGTACTTC.

This clone appeared once. V is TRBV6-5 and J is TRBJ1-6, with TRBD1 as a possible D gene (5 bases). Per germline, CDR1 MNHEY and CDR2 SVGAGI. V lost 7 bases to trimming and J lost 10 bases, with 14 bases between them. This CDR3 has 13 residues. The CDR3 loop is CASTPGGTSPLHF. The CDR3 nucleotides are TGTGCCAGCACACCTGGGGGGACGTCACCCCTCCACTTT.

A word on this clone: A junction boundary mismatches the germline segment, possibly from a read error. This chain links TRBV7-7 with TRBJ2-5; D gene uncertain. The CDR3 has 15 amino acids. The germline gives CDR1 SSHAT, CDR2 FNYEAQ (reference sequence). CDR3 sequence (DNA): TGTGCTAGCAGCTCGTCGCGACAACCCCAAGAGACCCAGTACTTC. Protein sequence: CASSSSRQPQETQYF.

The chain has TRBV2 and TRBJ2-5; 8 bases agree with TRBD1. CDR1 and CDR2 (germline): SNHLY, FYNNEI. The CDR3 spans 15 residues. Trimming removed 4 bases from V and 0 bases from J; junction bases left unmatched: 4. CDR3 amino acids: CASSGTGLYQETQYF. CDR3 DNA sequence: TGTGCCAGCAGTGGGACAGGGTTGTACCAAGAGACCCAGTACTTC.

V gene TRBV5-6 combines with J gene TRBJ2-5; D possibly corresponds to TRBD1 (6 bases). The V end was cut by 4 bases, the J end by 5 bases, with 15 bases between. The germline gives CDR1 SGHDT, CDR2 YYEEEE. The CDR3 covers 14 residues. CDR3 in DNA: TGTGCCAGCAGCCAGGGACACCTCGGTGAGACCCAGTACTTC. Protein: CASSQGHLGETQYF.

This rearrangement joins TRBV5-1 to TRBJ2-1; D possibly corresponds to TRBD2 (6 bases). The germline CDR1 and CDR2 sequences are SGHRS and YFSETQ. The CDR3 has 15 residues. V was pared by 2 bases and J by 7 bases, with 16 bases between. The CDR3 sequence is CASSFLGLRRNEQFF. The CDR3 coding sequence is TGCGCCAGCAGCTTTCTGGGACTCCGGAGGAATGAGCAGTTCTTC.

The chain joins TRBV6-1 to TRBJ2-5, with TRBD2 matching over 8 bases. CDR1 is MNHNS and CDR2 is SASEGT in the germline V gene. V shed 1 base, J shed 1 base, and the junction held 8 bases outside the gene matches. The CDR3 has 17 amino acids. The chain's CDR3 is CASSEDSPAGAQETQYF. The CDR3 DNA reads TGTGCCAGCAGTGAAGATTCCCCAGCGGGGGCCCAAGAGACCCAGTACTTC.

This clone was seen once. The chain uses TRBV9 and TRBJ2-7; D unresolved. Germline V gene sequence: CDR1 SGDLS, CDR2 YYNGEE. The CDR3 is 14 amino acids. Trimming shortened V by 0 bases and J by 0 bases, and 7 bases separated the two germline ends. CDR3 sequence: CASSVGADSYEQYF. The CDR3 nucleotides are TGTGCCAGCAGCGTAGGAGCAGACTCCTACGAGCAGTACTTC.

This chain joins TRBV7-9 and TRBJ2-2, with 10 bases that match TRBD1. CDR3 length: 16 amino acids. V lost 5 bases, J lost 3 bases, and 6 bases stayed unmatched. Germline CDR1 SEHNR, CDR2 FQNEAQ (reference sequence). The CDR3 spells CASSGETGGDTGELFF. The CDR3 DNA is TGTGCCAGCAGCGGAGAGACAGGGGGCGACACCGGGGAGCTGTTTTTT.

The chain has TRBV19 and TRBJ1-5; D might be TRBD1 (5 bases). The CDR3 covers 15 residues. V was trimmed by 6 bases and J by 7 bases, leaving 19 bases between them. Germline V CDR1 and CDR2: LNHDA, SQIVND (reference sequence). CDR3 DNA sequence: TGTGCCAGTAGCGCAGGAACTAGGGGCGGGCAGCCCCAGCATTTT. This gives the protein CASSAGTRGGQPQHF.

The chain has TRBV4-1 and TRBJ1-5, with a tentative D call TRBD1 (5 bases). The germline V gene has CDR1 MGHRA and CDR2 YSYEKL. This CDR3 has 13 amino acids. V lost 1 base, J lost 5 bases, and 6 bases lay in between. CDR3 amino acids: CASSQARDQPQHF. CDR3 DNA sequence: TGCGCCAGCAGCCAAGCCAGGGATCAGCCCCAGCATTTT.

The chain employs TRBV28 and TRBJ2-5, with 7 bases fitting TRBD1. The junction had 8 bases not matched to a gene; V was cut back by 6 bases and J by 4 bases. The length of the CDR3 is 14 residues. Germline V gives CDR1 MDHEN, CDR2 SYDVKM. As DNA, the CDR3 is TGTGCCAGCAGGGGTACAGGGGATGGAGAGACCCAGTACTTC. It specifies CASRGTGDGETQYF.

The J gene is TRBJ1-1, the V gene TRBV5-5; no definite D call. This CDR3 is 14 amino acids long. Trimming shortened V by 1 base and J by 1 base, and 8 bases separated the two germline ends. Germline V gives CDR1 SGHKS, CDR2 YYEKEE (reference sequence). CDR3 sequence: CASSLLPPNTEAFF. The CDR3 nucleotides read TGTGCCAGCAGCTTGCTCCCCCCGAACACTGAAGCTTTCTTT. The variable domain in full, with the rest retrieved from reference TRBV5-5 and TRBJ1-1, is DAGVTQSPTHLIKTRGQQVTLRCSPISGHKSVSWYQQVLGQGPQFIFQYYEKEERGRGNFPDRFSARQFPNYSSELNVNALLLGDSALYLCASSLLPPNTEAFFGQGTRLTVV.

This clone was seen a few times. An end of the junction does not agree with germline; a read error may underlie this. J is TRBJ1-1 and V is TRBV15, with TRBD1 matching 8 bases. CDR1 and CDR2 from the germline V gene are LNHNV and YYDKDF (reference sequence). The CDR3 runs to 14 residues. The DNA of the CDR3 is TGTGCCACCAGGAGAGACAGGGGGAACACTGAAGCTTTCTTT. Its protein is CATRRDRGNTEAFF.

The chain recombines TRBV27 with TRBJ2-5, with 10 nucleotides matching TRBD1. Germline assignment: CDR1 MNHEY and CDR2 SMNVEV (reference sequence). Unmatched junction bases numbered 11, after V lost 5 bases and J lost 5 bases. This CDR3 spans 16 amino acids. The CDR3 DNA is TGTGCCAGCAGTCGGGACAGGGGAGCGGGTTGGGAGACCCAGTACTTC. Translated: CASSRDRGAGWETQYF.